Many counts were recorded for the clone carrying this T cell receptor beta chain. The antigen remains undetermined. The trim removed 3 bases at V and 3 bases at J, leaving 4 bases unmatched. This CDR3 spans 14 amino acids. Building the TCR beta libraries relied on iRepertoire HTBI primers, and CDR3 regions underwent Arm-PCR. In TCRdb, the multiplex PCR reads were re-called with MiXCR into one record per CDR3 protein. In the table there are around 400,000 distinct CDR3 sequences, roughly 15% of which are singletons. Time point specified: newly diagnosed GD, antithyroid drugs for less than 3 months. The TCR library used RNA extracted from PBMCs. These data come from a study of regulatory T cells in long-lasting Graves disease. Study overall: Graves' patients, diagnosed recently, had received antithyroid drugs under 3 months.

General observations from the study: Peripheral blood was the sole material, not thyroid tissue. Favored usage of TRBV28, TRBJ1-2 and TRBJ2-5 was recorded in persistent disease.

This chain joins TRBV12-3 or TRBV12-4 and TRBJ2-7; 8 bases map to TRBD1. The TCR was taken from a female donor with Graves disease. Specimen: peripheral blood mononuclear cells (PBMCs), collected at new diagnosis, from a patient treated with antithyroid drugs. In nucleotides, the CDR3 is TGTGCCAGCAGTTTGGGGACAGGCCACTACGAGCAGTACTTC. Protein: CASSLGTGHYEQYF.